Below, one T cell receptor (beta chain) is given with its context. No antigen is known for it. Germline CDR1 and CDR2: SGHRS and YFSETQ. V lost 4 bases and J lost 4, with 8 bases in between. The CDR3 spans 13 residues. This sample is drawn from a study of blood T cells in healthy people across ages. Study-level points and caveats: Researchers report that TCR beta diversity correlated strongly with naive T cell percentage. Bulk PBMC profiling left naive and antigen-experienced comparisons inconclusive. Expanded clonotype changes were possibly confounded by unknown donor CMV status.

Sample-barcoded 5' priming and a J-beta primer mix drove a second PCR of roughly 7 to 11 cycles. MiXCR, run by TCRdb on the 5' RACE reads, gives a single entry per CDR3 protein. The top ten hold 7.9% of the sample, which has 1.2 million to 1.5 million distinct CDR3 sequences, around two fifths seen once. The J gene is TRBJ2-2, the V gene TRBV5-1, with D unresolved. Sequenced material: blood. This clonotype originated in a woman younger than 30 in good health. Written as DNA, the CDR3 is TGCGCCAGCAGCCAAGGGCCCACCGGGGAGCTGTTTTTT. Translating gives CASSQGPTGELFF. The variable domain in full, completed from reference TRBV5-1 and TRBJ2-2, reads KAGVTQTPRYLIKTRGQQVTLSCSPISGHRSVSWYQQTPGQGLQFLFEYFSETQRNKGNFPGRFSGRQFSNSRSEMNVSTLELGDSALYLCASSQGPTGELFFGEGSRLTVL.